This note documents a single TCR beta chain sequence. It lacks a known antigen. Base qualities are not at hand, and no much larger clone is one base apart. Enrolling through a virtual design, the prospective study's participants ranged in age from about 18 to 89 years and lived across 24 United States geographic areas. Cohort assignment in the prospective study relied on participant-reported clinical history from a screening survey and a study questionnaire. In the prospective study, whole blood, serum and a nasopharyngeal or oropharyngeal swab were collected from each participant by mobile phlebotomists. Additional blood draws and questionnaires over an approximately 2-month period could optionally be provided by prospective study participants. Blood samples from the prospective study were shipped frozen or at room temperature prior to DNA extraction. Reading the germline V gene gives CDR1 KGHSH and CDR2 LQKENI. V trim: 1 base; J trim: 6 bases; unmatched bases: 6. The CDR3 starts with the cysteine, ends with the phenylalanine, and has 16 residues. The only DNA kept is the CDR3, 48 bases in frame from the first base.

The data were obtained in a study of blood T cell repertoires in COVID-19 (dated by TCRdb to the early 2020s). In terms of the full investigation: Samples covering the acute and convalescent phases of COVID-19 were provided by collaborators in the United States, Italy and Spain. The prospective study material was composed of cDNA or gDNA derived from T cells, B-cell-depleted T cells, or PBMCs. Subjects who had been exposed to COVID-19, were actively infected with it, or had recovered from it provided the deeply sampled blood TCRbeta repertoires that made up the dataset. The repertoires were released in a freely available public database meant as a resource for research on the immune response to SARS-CoV-2. Samples came from the ongoing ImmuneRACE study (first 160 participants) plus 1,254 subjects from 6 global collaborators. The sample metadata nearly always contained a de-identified subject ID, COVID-19 status, age in years and sex. Where HLA class I and class II types were available, the types were taken from metadata supplied by the sample provider, not from assay-based typing. Overall study results and their limits: How much clinical and demographic metadata was included differed by source and by participant, and the metadata was provided uncurated.

TCRbeta CDR3 regions were amplified from genomic DNA using the immunoSEQ Assay, a bias-controlled multiplex PCR. Regarding the original processing steps: Nucleated cell counts per sample were estimated from amplification of reference gene primers within the assay. Sequence reads were collapsed and filtered to measure the absolute abundance of every unique TCRbeta CDR3 rearrangement. For each sample, productive Simpson clonality was calculated as the square root of Simpson's diversity index over productive rearrangements. Not all clones reach the TCRdb copy of this immuneACCESS table, which keeps in-frame sequences only. Checked studies attribute under half of the gap to unresolved V genes and leave the rest unexplained. V, J and clone size were drawn from that table, and D and trimming were deduced from the DNA. The sample table contains roughly 250,000 clones; only one count was recorded for around 88% of them. The ten top clones hold roughly 3.3% of the sample.

This sequence was found in a woman in her forties with acute COVID-19. The chain couples TRBV18 to TRBJ2-1; 10 of the junction bases match TRBD2. Specimen: PBMCs or T cells enriched from blood (not recorded which). The CDR3 is CASSPRSSSGGNEQFF. The nucleotide sequence reads TGTGCCAGCTCACCACGGTCGTCTAGCGGGGGCAATGAGCAGTTCTTC.